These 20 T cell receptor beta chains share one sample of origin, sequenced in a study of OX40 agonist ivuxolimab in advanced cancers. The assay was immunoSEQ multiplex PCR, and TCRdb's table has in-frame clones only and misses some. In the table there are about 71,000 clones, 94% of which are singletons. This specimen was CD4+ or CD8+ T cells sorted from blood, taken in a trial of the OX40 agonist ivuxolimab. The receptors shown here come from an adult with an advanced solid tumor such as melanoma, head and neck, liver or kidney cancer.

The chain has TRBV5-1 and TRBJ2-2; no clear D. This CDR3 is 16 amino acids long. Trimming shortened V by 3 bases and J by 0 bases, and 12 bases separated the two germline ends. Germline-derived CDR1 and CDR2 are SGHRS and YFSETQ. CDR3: CASSSSPQTNTGELFF. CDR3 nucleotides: TGCGCCAGCAGCTCCTCCCCGCAAACGAACACCGGGGAGCTGTTTTTT. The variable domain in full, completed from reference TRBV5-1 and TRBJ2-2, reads KAGVTQTPRYLIKTRGQQVTLSCSPISGHRSVSWYQQTPGQGLQFLFEYFSETQRNKGNFPGRFSGRQFSNSRSEMNVSTLELGDSALYLCASSSSPQTNTGELFFGEGSRLTVL.

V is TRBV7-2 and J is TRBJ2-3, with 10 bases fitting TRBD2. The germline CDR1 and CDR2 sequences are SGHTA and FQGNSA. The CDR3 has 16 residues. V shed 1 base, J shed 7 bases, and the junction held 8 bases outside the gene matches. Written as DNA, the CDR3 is TGTGCCAGCAGCTTAGACCCCGGGACTAGCGTGAATACGCAGTATTTT. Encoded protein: CASSLDPGTSVNTQYF. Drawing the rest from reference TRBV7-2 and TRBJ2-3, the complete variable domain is GAGVSQSPSNKVTEKGKDVELRCDPISGHTALYWYRQSLGQGLEFLIYFQGNSAPDKSGLPSDRFSAERTGGSVSTLTIQRTQQEDSAVYLCASSLDPGTSVNTQYFGPGTRLTVL.

CDR3 loop: CASSGTEGSGLLSTDTQYF. The CDR3 coding sequence is TGTGCCAGCAGCGGAACAGAGGGTAGCGGCCTATTGAGCACAGATACGCAGTATTTT. The chain combines TRBV7-9 with TRBJ2-3, with D tentatively TRBD2 (6 bases). The CDR3 spans 19 residues. Germline V gene sequence: CDR1 SEHNR, CDR2 FQNEAQ (reference sequence). The ends were cut back, 5 bases at V and 0 bases at J, with 24 bases in the middle. The whole variable domain, remainder taken from reference TRBV7-9 and TRBJ2-3, is DTGVSQNPRHKITKRGQNVTFRCDPISEHNRLYWYRQTLGQGPEFLTYFQNEAQLEKSRLLSDRFSAERPKGSFSTLEIQRTEQGDSAMYLCASSGTEGSGLLSTDTQYFGPGTRLTVL.

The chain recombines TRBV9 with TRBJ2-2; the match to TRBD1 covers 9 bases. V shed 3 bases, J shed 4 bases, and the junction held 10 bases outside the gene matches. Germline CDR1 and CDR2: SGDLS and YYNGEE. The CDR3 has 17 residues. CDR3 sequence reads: CASSGEGGQGFTGELFF. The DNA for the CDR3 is TGTGCCAGCAGCGGCGAGGGGGGACAGGGCTTCACCGGGGAGCTGTTTTTT. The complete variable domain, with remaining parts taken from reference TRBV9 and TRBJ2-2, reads DSGVTQTPKHLITATGQRVTLRCSPRSGDLSVYWYQQSLDQGLQFLIQYYNGEERAKGNILERFSAQQFPDLHSELNLSSLELGDSALYFCASSGEGGQGFTGELFFGEGSRLTVL.

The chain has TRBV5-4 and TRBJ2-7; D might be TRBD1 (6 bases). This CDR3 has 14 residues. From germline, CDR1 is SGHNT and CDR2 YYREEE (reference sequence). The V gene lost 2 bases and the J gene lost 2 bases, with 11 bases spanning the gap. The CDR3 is CASSFGTPTYEQYF. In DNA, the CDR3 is TGTGCCAGCAGCTTCGGGACACCGACCTACGAGCAGTACTTC. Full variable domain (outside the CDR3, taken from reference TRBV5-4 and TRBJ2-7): ETGVTQSPTHLIKTRGQQVTLRCSSQSGHNTVSWYQQALGQGPQFIFQYYREEENGRGNFPPRFSGLQFPNYSSELNVNALELDDSALYLCASSFGTPTYEQYFGPGTRLTVT.

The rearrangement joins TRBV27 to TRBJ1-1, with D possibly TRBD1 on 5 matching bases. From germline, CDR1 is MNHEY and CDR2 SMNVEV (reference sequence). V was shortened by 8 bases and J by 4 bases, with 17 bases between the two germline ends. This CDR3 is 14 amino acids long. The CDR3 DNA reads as TGTGCCAGCGGACTAGGGGCAGGGCGCACTGAAGCTTTCTTT. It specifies CASGLGAGRTEAFF.

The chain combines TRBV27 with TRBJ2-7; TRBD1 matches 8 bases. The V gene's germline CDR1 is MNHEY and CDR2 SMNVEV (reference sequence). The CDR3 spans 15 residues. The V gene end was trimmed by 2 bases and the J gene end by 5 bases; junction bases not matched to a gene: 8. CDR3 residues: CASSLIQGARDEQYF. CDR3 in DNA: TGTGCCAGCAGTTTAATTCAGGGGGCGAGGGACGAGCAGTACTTC.

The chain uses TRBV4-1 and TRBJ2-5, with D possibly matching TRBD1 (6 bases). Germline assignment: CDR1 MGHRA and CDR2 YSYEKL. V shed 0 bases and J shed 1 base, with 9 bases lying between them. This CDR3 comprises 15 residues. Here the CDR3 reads CASSQEGGLQETQYF. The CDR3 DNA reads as TGCGCCAGCAGCCAAGAAGGGGGTCTCCAAGAGACCCAGTACTTC.

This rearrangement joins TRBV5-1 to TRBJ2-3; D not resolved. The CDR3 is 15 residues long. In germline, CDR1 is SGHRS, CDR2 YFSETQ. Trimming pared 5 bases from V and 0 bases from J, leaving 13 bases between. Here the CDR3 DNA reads TGCGCCAGCAGTCAAGGAGTGGCTAGCACAGATACGCAGTATTTT. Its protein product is CASSQGVASTDTQYF.

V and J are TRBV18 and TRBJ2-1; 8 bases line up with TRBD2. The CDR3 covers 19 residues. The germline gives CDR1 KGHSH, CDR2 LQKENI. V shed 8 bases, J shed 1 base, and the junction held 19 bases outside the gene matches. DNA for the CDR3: TGTGCCAGCCCTCAGCAGGGTGACCGACTAGCGCTTTCCTACAATGAGCAGTTCTTC. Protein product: CASPQQGDRLALSYNEQFF.

CDR3 loop: CASSTDRDNQPQHF. In DNA form, the CDR3 reads TGTGCCAGCAGCACGGACAGAGACAATCAGCCCCAGCATTTT. This chain connects TRBV6-6 to TRBJ1-5, with D perhaps matching TRBD1 (6 bases). Trimming took off 6 bases at V and 3 bases at J, with 12 bases between the two ends. CDR1 MNHNY and CDR2 SVGAGI come from the germline V gene (reference sequence). The CDR3 sequence is 14 residues long.

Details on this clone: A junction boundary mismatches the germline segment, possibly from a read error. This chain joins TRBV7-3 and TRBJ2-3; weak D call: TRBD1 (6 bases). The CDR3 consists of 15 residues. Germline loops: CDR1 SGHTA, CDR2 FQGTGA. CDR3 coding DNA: TGTGCCAGCAGCCTAACAGGGACCTGGGGAGATACGCAGTATTTT. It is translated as CASSLTGTWGDTQYF. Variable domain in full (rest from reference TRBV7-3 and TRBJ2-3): GAGVSQTPSNKVTEKGKYVELRCDPISGHTALYWYRQSLGQGPEFLIYFQGTGAADDSGLPNDRFFAVRPEGSVSTLKIQRTERGDSAVYLCASSLTGTWGDTQYFGPGTRLTVL.

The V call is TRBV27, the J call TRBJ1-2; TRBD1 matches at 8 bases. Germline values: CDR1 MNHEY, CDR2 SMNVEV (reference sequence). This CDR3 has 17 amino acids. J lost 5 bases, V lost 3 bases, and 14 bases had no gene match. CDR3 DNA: TGTGCCAGCAGTTTCAACCCTCAGGGGGCATCAGAATATGGCTACACCTTC. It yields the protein CASSFNPQGASEYGYTF.

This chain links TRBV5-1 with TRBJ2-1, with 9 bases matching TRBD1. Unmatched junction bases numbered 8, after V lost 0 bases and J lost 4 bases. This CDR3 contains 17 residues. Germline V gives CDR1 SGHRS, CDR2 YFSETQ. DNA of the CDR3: TGCGCCAGCAGCTTGGGAATACAGGGGGCCCCGTACAATGAGCAGTTCTTC. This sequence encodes CASSLGIQGAPYNEQFF.

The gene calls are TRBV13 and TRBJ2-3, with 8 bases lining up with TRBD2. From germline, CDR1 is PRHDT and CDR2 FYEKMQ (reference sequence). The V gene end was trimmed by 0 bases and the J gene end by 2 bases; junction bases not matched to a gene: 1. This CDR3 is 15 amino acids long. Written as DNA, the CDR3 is TGTGCCAGCAGCTTAGGGACTAGCGCCACAGATACGCAGTATTTT. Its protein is CASSLGTSATDTQYF.

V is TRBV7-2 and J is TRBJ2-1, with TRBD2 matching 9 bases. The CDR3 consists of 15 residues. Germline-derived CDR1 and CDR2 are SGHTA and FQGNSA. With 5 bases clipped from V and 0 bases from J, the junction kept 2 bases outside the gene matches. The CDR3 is CASSPRGGSYNEQFF. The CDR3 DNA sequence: TGTGCCAGCAGCCCGCGGGGGGGCTCCTACAATGAGCAGTTCTTC.

This CDR3 reads CASSLPGRQSYEQYF. CDR3 DNA: TGTGCCAGCAGTTTGCCGGGCCGGCAGAGCTACGAGCAGTACTTC. V gene TRBV28 combines with J gene TRBJ2-7; D gene uncertain. V dropped 3 bases and J dropped 3 bases, with 15 bases sitting between them. Germline V gives CDR1 MDHEN, CDR2 SYDVKM. This CDR3 has 15 residues. Supplemented by reference TRBV28 and TRBJ2-7, the full variable domain reads DVKVTQSSRYLVKRTGEKVFLECVQDMDHENMFWYRQDPGLGLRLIYFSYDVKMKEKGDIPEGYSVSREKKERFSLILESASTNQTSMYLCASSLPGRQSYEQYFGPGTRLTVT.

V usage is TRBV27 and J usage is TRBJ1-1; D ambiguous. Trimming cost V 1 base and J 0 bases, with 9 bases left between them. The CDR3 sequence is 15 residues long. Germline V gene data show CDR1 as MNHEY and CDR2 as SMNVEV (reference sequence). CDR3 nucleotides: TGTGCCAGCAGTTTATTCGGGCCGATGAACACTGAAGCTTTCTTT. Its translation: CASSLFGPMNTEAFF.

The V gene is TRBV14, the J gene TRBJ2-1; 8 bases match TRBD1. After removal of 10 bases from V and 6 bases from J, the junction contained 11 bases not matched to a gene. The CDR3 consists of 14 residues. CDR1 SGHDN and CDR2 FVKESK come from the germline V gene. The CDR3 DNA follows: TGTGCCACGGCGCCGGGACAGGCGTTCAATGAGCAGTTCTTC. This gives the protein CATAPGQAFNEQFF.

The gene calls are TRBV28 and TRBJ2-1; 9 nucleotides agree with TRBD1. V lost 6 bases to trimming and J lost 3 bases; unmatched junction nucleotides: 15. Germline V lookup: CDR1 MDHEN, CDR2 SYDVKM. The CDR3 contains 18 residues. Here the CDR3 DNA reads TGTGCCAGCAGAACCGGGACAGGGATCCTTATTAGCTACAATGAGCAGTTCTTC. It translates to CASRTGTGILISYNEQFF.